This TCR beta chain was sequenced for a study of T cell changes during pregnancy in multiple sclerosis. Trimming removed 5 bases from V and 2 bases from J; junction bases left unmatched: 1. CDR3 length equals 14 residues. The germline CDR1 and CDR2 sequences are SGHTA and FQGTGA. Here immunoSEQ multiplex PCR was the method, and the copy in TCRdb shows in-frame clones only, minus some. In the table there are roughly 75,000 clones, 85% to 95% of which are singletons. The chain combines TRBV7-3 with TRBJ2-3; 10 bases align to TRBD2. Here the sequenced sample was peripheral blood, taken after pregnancy. This receptor was obtained from a female donor in good health, enrolled as a control in a pregnancy study. The CDR3 nucleotides are TGTGCCAGCAGCCTAGCGGGGGACACAGATACGCAGTATTTT. This codes for CASSLAGDTDTQYF.